These 2 T cell receptor beta chains were all obtained from the same sample, sequenced in a study of cytomegalovirus exposure and HLA in healthy donors. This PCR relied on a set of 60 Vbeta primers and 13 Jbeta primers. Method: immunoSEQ multiplex PCR; TCRdb's copy keeps in-frame clones and lacks some. The sample holds about 150,000 clones. Sequencing used PBMCs. These receptor sequences come from a man aged 25 to 45 in good health and CMV-seronegative.

The gene calls are TRBV5-1 and TRBJ2-7; perhaps TRBD1 as D (6 bases). In germline, CDR1 is SGHRS, CDR2 YFSETQ. V dropped 6 bases and J dropped 0 bases, with 10 bases sitting between them. CDR3 length equals 13 residues. For the CDR3, the DNA is TGCGCCAGCAAGGACAGTAGCTCCTACGAGCAGTACTTC. Protein product: CASKDSSSYEQYF.

The chain carries TRBV2 and TRBJ2-1, with a weak D call TRBD1 (6 bases). CDR3 length: 14 residues. V lost 2 bases, J lost 4 bases, and 9 bases lay in between. The germline CDR1 and CDR2 sequences are SNHLY and FYNNEI. The CDR3 region is CASSELGTYNEQFF. CDR3 bases: TGTGCCAGCAGTGAACTCGGGACATACAATGAGCAGTTCTTC.